A single sample gave rise to the 15 T cell receptor beta chains below, sequenced in a study of T cells in Graves' hyperthyroidism and ophthalmopathy (dated by TCRdb to between 2019 and 2020). The library came from multiplex PCR. Instrument used: Illumina HiSeq 2000. Amplification of TCR beta CDR3 regions was carried out from RNA transcripts. The TCR CDR3 was subjected to a first round of RT-PCR using the HTBI primer set and the Qiagen OneStep RT-PCR kit. TCRdb took the public reads, trimmed them with fastp at Q25, ran MiXCR for clone calling and kept in-frame beta chains. When rows share a CDR3 protein, they turn into one entry using the most common DNA and genes. The sample has roughly 110,000 distinct CDR3 sequences on record, 15% to 20% of them singletons. The biggest ten clones account for 40% to 50% of the sample. Sequencing was carried out using blood. The receptors derive from a woman aged 45-65 years with Graves' hyperthyroidism.

At least ten counts were recorded for this clonotype. The V gene is TRBV5-1, the J gene TRBJ1-3; D gene ambiguous. Deletions cut 0 bases from V and 0 bases from J, with 1 base between. The CDR3 spans 13 residues. From germline, CDR1 is SGHRS and CDR2 YFSETQ. The CDR3 DNA is TGCGCCAGCAGCTTGGGCTCTGGAAACACCATATATTTT. Encoded protein: CASSLGSGNTIYF.

This clonotype was seen only once. This chain joins TRBV20-1 and TRBJ2-3; TRBD2 aligns across 9 bases. In germline, CDR1 is DFQATT, CDR2 SNEGSKA (reference sequence). The ends lost 6 bases at V and 4 bases at J; junction bases unmatched: 14. The CDR3 loop spans 16 amino acids. CDR3 amino acids: CSAPGTGTSFADTQYF. As DNA, the CDR3 is TGCAGTGCCCCCGGGACCGGGACTAGCTTCGCAGATACGCAGTATTTT.

This clonotype was picked up many times. The chain links TRBV4-1 to TRBJ2-7; D gene ambiguous. The length of the CDR3 is 15 residues. The ends were cut back, 1 base at V and 0 bases at J, with 10 bases in the middle. Germline CDR1 is MGHRA and CDR2 is YSYEKL. The CDR3 nucleotides are TGCGCCAGCAGCCAAGTGTCCTTCAGCTCCTACGAGCAGTACTTC. Its protein product is CASSQVSFSSYEQYF.

This clonotype occurred many times. The chain recombines TRBV19 with TRBJ2-1, with 12 bases identical to TRBD2. In germline, CDR1 is LNHDA, CDR2 SQIVND (reference sequence). The J segment lost 2 bases and the V segment lost 4 bases, leaving 3 bases of the junction unmatched. There are 16 residues in the CDR3. The CDR3 nucleotides are TGTGCCAGTAGTACCACTAGCGGGAGGCCCTACAATGAGCAGTTCTTC. This encodes CASSTTSGRPYNEQFF.

At least ten counts were recorded for this clonotype. The rearrangement uses TRBV20-1 and TRBJ1-6; D is unresolved. Per germline, CDR1 DFQATT and CDR2 SNEGSKA (reference sequence). This CDR3 is built from 14 residues. The germline V and J ends were trimmed by 4 bases and 5 bases, with 12 bases remaining between them. Here the CDR3 reads CSATRGLNNSPLHF. DNA for the CDR3: TGCAGTGCTACCAGAGGACTAAATAATTCACCCCTCCACTTT.

The rearrangement links TRBV6-9 to TRBJ1-4, with 7 bases identical to TRBD1. The CDR3 covers 15 residues. The germline CDR1 and CDR2 sequences are MNHGY and SVAAGI. J gave up 4 bases and V 3 bases, and 5 bases lay outside the gene matches. The CDR3 reads CASSYRGQFNEKLFF. CDR3 DNA: TGTGCCAGCAGTTACAGGGGACAGTTTAATGAAAAACTGTTTTTT.

This clonotype was detected many times. CDR3 amino acids: CAINPTGGYEQYF. The CDR3 coding sequence is TGTGCCATCAACCCGACAGGGGGCTACGAGCAGTACTTC. The chain is built from TRBV10-3 and TRBJ2-7; TRBD1 matches at 9 bases. The CDR3 totals 13 residues. The junction had 4 bases not matched to a gene; V was cut back by 7 bases and J by 3 bases. The germline CDR1 and CDR2 sequences are ENHRY and SYGVKD.

This clonotype came up many times. V gene TRBV12-3 or TRBV12-4 combines with J gene TRBJ1-4; D call uncertain. This CDR3 is built from 13 residues. Trimming removed 3 bases at V and 11 bases at J, with 13 bases between. This chain's CDR3 is CASSLADLGKLFF. The CDR3 DNA sequence: TGTGCCAGCAGTTTGGCGGACCTTGGCAAACTGTTTTTT.

Turning to this clonotype: A read error may account for a junction end that differs from germline. The chain has TRBV20-1 and TRBJ2-5; no definite D call. The CDR3 runs to 13 residues. Germline V gene data show CDR1 as DFQATT and CDR2 as SNEGSKA (reference sequence). This CDR3 is CSARVRSGETQYF. For the CDR3, the DNA is TGCAGTGCCAGAGTTCGGAGTGGAGAGACCCAGTACTTC.

Remarks on this clonotype: It may be a read error: a sequence one base away is much more abundant. V gene TRBV28 combines with J gene TRBJ2-5, with D possibly TRBD1 on 6 matching bases. The CDR3 has 11 residues. V lost 4 bases and J 13 bases, leaving 13 bases between the germline ends. Germline V gives CDR1 MDHEN, CDR2 SYDVKM. The CDR3 protein is CASSSNRDLYF. CDR3 bases: TGTGCCAGCAGTTCCAACAGGGACCTGTACTTC. The entire variable domain, with the rest obtained from reference TRBV28 and TRBJ2-5, is as follows: DVKVTQSSRYLVKRTGEKVFLECVQDMDHENMFWYRQDPGLGLRLIYFSYDVKMKEKGDIPEGYSVSREKKERFSLILESASTNQTSMYLCASSSNRDLYFGPGTRLLVL.

On this clonotype: The junction departs from the called germline gene at one end, perhaps through a read error. This chain connects TRBV11-2 to TRBJ1-3; no definite D call. This CDR3 spans 16 amino acids. The germline gives CDR1 SGHAT, CDR2 FQNNGV. CDR3 nucleotide sequence: TGTGCCAGCAGCTTAGACTCCCTCCGCTCTGGAAACGCCATATATTTT. Protein sequence: CASSLDSLRSGNAIYF.

Many counts were recorded for this clonotype. V gene TRBV28 combines with J gene TRBJ2-7, with 7 bases identical to TRBD2. V shed 6 bases and J 6 bases; nucleotides not matched to a gene: 14. Germline V CDR1 and CDR2: MDHEN, SYDVKM. The CDR3 extends over 15 amino acids. CDR3 loop: CASRPAGLGVSEQYF. The CDR3 DNA reads as TGTGCCAGCAGACCAGCGGGACTCGGGGTATCCGAGCAGTACTTC.

Comments on this clonotype: At one of its ends the junction is not consistent with the germline gene, which may arise from a read error. The DNA of the CDR3 is TGTGCCAGCAGCGTAGGGATACAGGGACAAGAGACCCAGTACTTC. Encoded protein: CASSVGIQGQETQYF. This rearrangement joins TRBV13 to TRBJ2-5, with TRBD1 as a possible D gene (6 bases). The CDR3 has 15 amino acids. From germline, CDR1 is PRHDT and CDR2 FYEKMQ (reference sequence).

This clonotype showed up many times. The V call is TRBV11-2, the J call TRBJ2-7; D unresolved. Trimming left V 6 bases short and J 3 bases short, with 12 bases between. CDR1 and CDR2 (germline): SGHAT, FQNNGV. This CDR3 region has 13 residues. The CDR3: CASRRLGYYEQYF. Here the CDR3 DNA reads TGTGCCAGCAGGAGACTGGGGTACTACGAGCAGTACTTC.

This clonotype was picked up many times. V and J are TRBV29-1 and TRBJ2-4, with D perhaps being TRBD1 or TRBD2 (6 bases each). CDR3 length equals 12 residues. V shed 7 bases and J shed 7 bases, with 14 bases lying between them. Looked up from germline, CDR1 is SQVTM and CDR2 is ANQGSEA. The CDR3 sequence is CSAKKGGNIQYF. The CDR3 bases are TGCAGCGCAAAGAAAGGGGGGAACATTCAGTACTTC.